These 32 T cell receptor beta chains came from one sample sequenced in a study of shared clonotypes between healthy human individuals (TCRdb year 2020). CD8 naive samples consisted of CD45RO-negative cells that were positively selected for CCR7, yielding a CD45RA+CCR7+ population without TemRA cells. Receptor amplification or capture employed the immunoSEQ multiplex PCR assay. TCRdb re-hosts the immuneACCESS table, in-frame sequences only. Its copies lack some clones; in the studies checked, an unresolved V gene accounts for under half of them, and the cause for the rest is not known. The sample data list over 800,000 clones, and almost 95% of these were observed just once. The ten biggest clones cover around 24% of the sample. What was sequenced was naive CD8+ T cells sorted from blood. Interpreted using the paper, the cell subset or site label stands for: CD45RA+CCR7+. Every receptor here comes from a man aged 30 to 39 in good health.

The chain joins TRBV7-8 to TRBJ2-7, with D possibly matching TRBD1 (5 bases). The CDR3 length is 15 residues. Trimming took off 2 bases at V and 1 base at J, with 12 bases between the two ends. Germline V lookup: CDR1 SGHVS, CDR2 FQNEAQ. CDR3 DNA: TGTGCCAGCAGCTTAACTGGCGCAGGGTCCTACGAGCAGTACTTC. Encoded protein: CASSLTGAGSYEQYF.

The chain links TRBV4-3 to TRBJ2-2; D is uncertain. V was clipped by 0 bases and J by 6 bases, with 5 bases between them. CDR1 LGHNA and CDR2 YSLEER come from the germline V gene. The CDR3 is made up of 13 amino acids. The CDR3 DNA reads as TGCGCCAGCAGCCAAGATTACTCCGGGGAGCTGTTTTTT. Translation gives CASSQDYSGELFF.

The V gene is TRBV7-3, the J gene TRBJ2-3, with D uncertain. This CDR3 has 17 residues. The V gene's germline CDR1 is SGHTA and CDR2 FQGTGA. Deletions cut 5 bases from V and 1 base from J, with 19 bases between. CDR3 DNA sequence: TGTGCCAGCAGCCCGGCGAGACTTCAAACCCGCACAGATACGCAGTATTTT. Protein product: CASSPARLQTRTDTQYF.

The J gene is TRBJ1-2, the V gene TRBV19; maybe TRBD1 (5 bases). Germline CDR1 reads LNHDA; CDR2 reads SQIVND (reference sequence). The CDR3 contains 15 residues. V dropped 7 bases and J dropped 0 bases, with 15 bases sitting between them. CDR3 DNA: TGTGCCAGTATCTCAAGGGACGACCCTAACTATGGCTACACCTTC. Residues: CASISRDDPNYGYTF. Combining the CDR3 with reference TRBV19 and TRBJ1-2 gives the whole variable domain DGGITQSPKYLFRKEGQNVTLSCEQNLNHDAMYWYRQDPGQGLRLIYYSQIVNDFQKGDIAEGYSVSREKKESFPLTVTSAQKNPTAFYLCASISRDDPNYGYTFGSGTRLTVV.

The chain combines TRBV14 with TRBJ2-1, with TRBD2 matching 12 bases. With 5 bases clipped from V and 4 bases from J, the junction kept 6 bases outside the gene matches. Looked up from germline, CDR1 is SGHDN and CDR2 is FVKESK. The CDR3 sequence is 16 residues long. CDR3 protein: CASSVWTSGAYNEQFF. CDR3 DNA: TGTGCCAGCAGCGTTTGGACTAGCGGGGCTTACAATGAGCAGTTCTTC.

The J gene is TRBJ2-1, the V gene TRBV7-6; D is undetermined. Per germline, CDR1 SGHVS and CDR2 FNYEAQ. Trimming removed 1 base from V and 3 bases from J, with 10 bases in between. CDR3 length equals 15 residues. CDR3 nucleotide sequence: TGTGCCAGCAGCTTAGAGTGGCAGGACTACAATGAGCAGTTCTTC. Protein: CASSLEWQDYNEQFF.

This chain connects TRBV7-9 to TRBJ1-5; D ambiguous. The germline CDR1 and CDR2 sequences are SEHNR and FQNEAQ (reference sequence). The CDR3 length is 15 residues. V gave up 1 base and J gave up 6 bases, with 13 bases separating them. The CDR3 loop reads CASSLERVEGQPQHF. As DNA, the CDR3 is TGTGCCAGCAGCTTAGAAAGGGTCGAGGGTCAGCCCCAGCATTTT. The variable domain in full, completed from reference TRBV7-9 and TRBJ1-5, reads DTGVSQNPRHKITKRGQNVTFRCDPISEHNRLYWYRQTLGQGPEFLTYFQNEAQLEKSRLLSDRFSAERPKGSFSTLEIQRTEQGDSAMYLCASSLERVEGQPQHFGDGTRLSIL.

This clone is a singleton in its sample. The chain uses TRBV2 and TRBJ2-7; weak D call: TRBD2 (5 bases). The V end lost 7 bases, the J end lost 2 bases, and 9 bases lay between the germline ends. Germline V CDR1 and CDR2: SNHLY, FYNNEI. The CDR3 contains 12 residues. The CDR3 loop reads CASKGETYEQYF. The CDR3 DNA sequence: TGTGCCAGCAAGGGAGAGACCTACGAGCAGTACTTC.

This rearrangement joins TRBV29-1 to TRBJ2-3; TRBD1 might be the D (6 bases). V shed 4 bases and J shed 5 bases, with 13 bases lying between them. This CDR3 region has 13 residues. CDR1 SQVTM and CDR2 ANQGSEA come from the germline V gene. As DNA, the CDR3 is TGCAGCGTTGTATCAGGGGTGAGAGATACGCAGTATTTT. Residues: CSVVSGVRDTQYF.

The rearrangement links TRBV4-1 to TRBJ2-6; D is unclear. The CDR3 has 14 residues. Trimming stripped 4 bases from V and 2 bases from J, with 6 bases between. Per the germline V gene, CDR1 is MGHRA and CDR2 is YSYEKL. CDR3 sequence reads: CASSPGAGANVLTF. The CDR3 DNA is TGCGCCAGCAGCCCTGGGGCTGGGGCCAACGTCCTGACTTTC.

The chain links TRBV13 to TRBJ1-1; no reliable D call. This CDR3 contains 17 residues. Germline CDR1 and CDR2: PRHDT and FYEKMQ (reference sequence). Trimming pared 2 bases from V and 1 base from J, leaving 17 bases between. CDR3 bases: TGTGCCAGCAGCTTACTACAGAACTATCGGGGGAACACTGAAGCTTTCTTT. Translation: CASSLLQNYRGNTEAFF. Combining the CDR3 with reference TRBV13 and TRBJ1-1 gives the whole variable domain AAGVIQSPRHLIKEKRETATLKCYPIPRHDTVYWYQQGPGQDPQFLISFYEKMQSDKGSIPDRFSAQQFSDYHSELNMSSLELGDSALYFCASSLLQNYRGNTEAFFGQGTRLTVV.

This chain joins TRBV30 and TRBJ2-3, with D tentatively TRBD1 (6 bases). The CDR3 runs 14 residues. Germline assignment: CDR1 GTSNPN and CDR2 SVGIG (reference sequence). V was cut by 5 bases and J by 1 base, with 13 bases left in between. The CDR3 DNA follows: TGTGCCTGGGTACAGGGTGTAGGCACAGATACGCAGTATTTT. It encodes CAWVQGVGTDTQYF.

The gene calls are TRBV5-1 and TRBJ2-3, with no clear D. Between the trimmed V and J ends, which lost 4 bases and 4 bases, there was a span of 19 bases. Germline V gives CDR1 SGHRS, CDR2 YFSETQ. The CDR3 loop spans 16 amino acids. CDR3 loop: CASSKERLGSPDTQYF. In DNA form, the CDR3 reads TGCGCCAGCAGCAAGGAACGCCTAGGATCGCCAGATACGCAGTATTTT.

V gene TRBV10-2 combines with J gene TRBJ2-2; TRBD1 might be the D (6 bases). Germline V gives CDR1 WSHSY, CDR2 SAAADI. This CDR3 is 16 amino acids long. Trimming cost V 2 bases and J 0 bases, with 10 bases left between them. The CDR3 here is CASSEQAGANTGELFF. CDR3 coding DNA: TGCGCCAGCAGTGAGCAGGCAGGGGCGAACACCGGGGAGCTGTTTTTT.

The chain uses TRBV7-9 and TRBJ1-2, with D perhaps TRBD1 (5 bases). The CDR3 length is 12 residues. Trimming stripped 5 bases from V and 7 bases from J, with 11 bases between. Germline CDR1 reads SEHNR; CDR2 reads FQNEAQ (reference sequence). CDR3 nucleotide sequence: TGTGCCAGCAGCCACGGGGCGGGTGGCTACACCTTC. Protein: CASSHGAGGYTF.

This chain connects TRBV9 to TRBJ2-3; D unresolved. There are 16 residues in the CDR3. V dropped 0 bases and J dropped 0 bases, with 11 bases sitting between them. The V gene's germline CDR1 is SGDLS and CDR2 YYNGEE. The CDR3 loop reads CASSVGPRVSTDTQYF. The DNA for the CDR3 is TGTGCCAGCAGCGTAGGCCCCCGGGTTAGCACAGATACGCAGTATTTT.

The chain joins TRBV28 to TRBJ1-5; TRBD1 might be the D (6 bases). The CDR3 is 15 residues long. V gave up 1 base and J gave up 2 bases, with 9 bases separating them. Germline V gene lookup returns CDR1 MDHEN and CDR2 SYDVKM. This CDR3 reads CASSLLAGGNQPQHF. The CDR3 DNA sequence: TGTGCCAGCAGTTTATTGGCAGGGGGCAATCAGCCCCAGCATTTT.

This CDR3 reads CASSYSQGSADTQYF. CDR3 DNA: TGTGCCAGCAGTTACAGTCAGGGGTCGGCAGATACGCAGTATTTT. The chain couples TRBV6-5 to TRBJ2-3; D is possibly TRBD1 (6 bases). This CDR3 region has 15 residues. V was clipped by 2 bases and J by 4 bases, with 13 bases between them. Germline CDR1 is MNHEY and CDR2 is SVGAGI.

The rearrangement links TRBV7-2 to TRBJ2-7; 9 bases are shared with TRBD2. J lost 6 bases, V lost 2 bases, and 8 bases had no gene match. This CDR3 contains 15 residues. Per germline, CDR1 SGHTA and CDR2 FQGNSA. The CDR3 DNA is TGTGCCAGCAGCTTATGGCTAGCGGGATCGGGCGAGCAGTACTTC. This gives the protein CASSLWLAGSGEQYF. Combining the CDR3 with reference TRBV7-2 and TRBJ2-7 gives the whole variable domain GAGVSQSPSNKVTEKGKDVELRCDPISGHTALYWYRQSLGQGLEFLIYFQGNSAPDKSGLPSDRFSAERTGGSVSTLTIQRTQQEDSAVYLCASSLWLAGSGEQYFGPGTRLTVT.

The rearrangement joins TRBV29-1 to TRBJ2-5; TRBD1 matches at 9 bases. The V gene end was trimmed by 2 bases and the J gene end by 4 bases; junction bases not matched to a gene: 8. The CDR3 loop spans 15 amino acids. Germline values: CDR1 SQVTM, CDR2 ANQGSEA. DNA for the CDR3: TGCAGCGTTGAACATGGGACAGGGTTCGCAGAGACCCAGTACTTC. Residues: CSVEHGTGFAETQYF. The entire variable domain, with the rest obtained from reference TRBV29-1 and TRBJ2-5, is as follows: SAVISQKPSRDICQRGTSLTIQCQVDSQVTMMFWYRQQPGQSLTLIATANQGSEATYESGFVIDKFPISRPNLTFSTLTVSNMSPEDSSIYLCSVEHGTGFAETQYFGPGTRLLVL.

The genes are TRBV7-9 and TRBJ2-7; possible D gene TRBD1, 6 bases. Trimming pared 6 bases from V and 5 bases from J, leaving 14 bases between. This CDR3 has 13 amino acids. Per germline, CDR1 SEHNR and CDR2 FQNEAQ (reference sequence). The CDR3 loop reads CASRTTGENEQYF. DNA of the CDR3: TGTGCCAGCAGGACGACAGGAGAAAACGAGCAGTACTTC.

The rearrangement joins TRBV5-1 to TRBJ2-3; D gene unclear. The germline V gene has CDR1 SGHRS and CDR2 YFSETQ. The V end lost 4 bases, the J end lost 2 bases, and 8 bases lay between the germline ends. The CDR3 has 13 residues. The CDR3, as DNA: TGCGCCAGCAGCGCGGAGCCCACAGATACGCAGTATTTT. Residues: CASSAEPTDTQYF.

This clone was recorded once. The V call is TRBV27, the J call TRBJ1-1; D is perhaps TRBD1 (5 bases). This CDR3 region has 15 residues. The ends were cut back, 3 bases at V and 3 bases at J, with 14 bases in the middle. CDR1 is MNHEY and CDR2 is SMNVEV in the germline V gene (reference sequence). The CDR3 spells CASSFRVWGDTEAFF. CDR3 sequence (DNA): TGTGCCAGCAGTTTCAGGGTCTGGGGAGACACTGAAGCTTTCTTT.

The chain joins TRBV5-1 to TRBJ1-1, with D hard to call. CDR1 is SGHRS and CDR2 is YFSETQ in the germline V gene. The CDR3 is 15 amino acids. The ends were cut back, 0 bases at V and 5 bases at J, with 14 bases in the middle. CDR3 in amino acids: CASSLGLGMVTEAFF. The DNA of the CDR3 is TGCGCCAGCAGCTTGGGGCTGGGGATGGTAACTGAAGCTTTCTTT.

The V call is TRBV9, the J call TRBJ2-7; D may be TRBD1 (5 bases). CDR1 SGDLS and CDR2 YYNGEE come from the germline V gene. V lost 0 bases to trimming and J lost 0 bases, with 10 bases between them. The CDR3 has 15 residues. The DNA for the CDR3 is TGTGCCAGCAGCGTAGGTGACAGTTTCTCCTACGAGCAGTACTTC. Amino acid sequence: CASSVGDSFSYEQYF.

The rearrangement uses TRBV10-2 and TRBJ1-1, with unresolved D. Germline CDR1 is WSHSY and CDR2 is SAAADI. The CDR3 consists of 13 residues. Trimming cost V 5 bases and J 0 bases, with 7 bases left between them. DNA for the CDR3: TGCGCCAGCAGTTCTAACGTGAACACTGAAGCTTTCTTT. As protein: CASSSNVNTEAFF.

The chain recombines TRBV4-3 with TRBJ1-5; D perhaps matches TRBD1 (5 bases). Germline V lookup: CDR1 LGHNA, CDR2 YSLEER. The CDR3 is made up of 19 amino acids. V lost 1 base, J lost 1 base, and 20 bases lay in between. In nucleotides, the CDR3 is TGCGCCAGCAGCCAAGCCCTTGGAGGGCCCGAGGGGAGCAATCAGCCCCAGCATTTT. Translation gives CASSQALGGPEGSNQPQHF.

This clone is a singleton in its sample. This chain uses TRBV7-2 with TRBJ2-2; TRBD1 or TRBD2 may be the D gene (5 bases each). The CDR3 spans 15 residues. Germline lookup yields CDR1 SGHTA and CDR2 FQGNSA. V lost 1 base and J 5 bases, leaving 11 bases between the germline ends. In DNA, the CDR3 is TGTGCCAGCAGCTTAGGGGGTGAGGGGACCGGGGAGCTGTTTTTT. Its translation: CASSLGGEGTGELFF.

The V gene is TRBV7-9, the J gene TRBJ1-1; D call uncertain. CDR3 length equals 15 residues. V lost 4 bases to trimming and J lost 3 bases, with 15 bases between them. CDR1 is SEHNR and CDR2 is FQNEAQ in the germline V gene (reference sequence). CDR3 loop: CASSSGWGSDTEAFF. The CDR3, as DNA: TGTGCCAGCAGCTCCGGGTGGGGTTCAGACACTGAAGCTTTCTTT.

The chain has TRBV7-8 and TRBJ2-1; TRBD2 is a possible D gene (6 bases). Germline-derived CDR1 and CDR2 are SGHVS and FQNEAQ. The CDR3 covers 18 residues. Between the trimmed V and J ends, which lost 5 bases and 7 bases, there was a span of 27 bases. The CDR3 nucleotides read TGTGCCAGCAGCAAACATGGAGGGGCGAACGACCCTCTAAATGAGCAGTTCTTC. Amino acids: CASSKHGGANDPLNEQFF.

The chain uses TRBV4-1 and TRBJ2-7; D is undetermined. Germline CDR1 is MGHRA and CDR2 is YSYEKL. This CDR3 contains 15 residues. V lost 1 base and J lost 1, with 11 bases in between. This chain's CDR3 is CASSQGVASSYEQYF. CDR3 nucleotides: TGCGCCAGCAGCCAAGGAGTGGCCTCATCCTACGAGCAGTACTTC.

The V and J genes are TRBV27 and TRBJ2-7; no clear D. V lost 3 bases and J lost 2, with 5 bases in between. Germline loops: CDR1 MNHEY, CDR2 SMNVEV (reference sequence). CDR3 length equals 12 residues. CDR3 residues: CASSFGPYEQYF. In DNA form, the CDR3 reads TGTGCCAGCAGTTTCGGGCCCTACGAGCAGTACTTC.